A selection of T cell receptor beta chains follows, all from one sample in a study of tumor and adjacent non-tumor tissue in lung cancer. MiXCR, run by TCRdb on the multiplex PCR reads, gives a single entry per CDR3 protein. This table holds 70,000 to 95,000 distinct CDR3 sequences, over 65% found once. The sample comprised distant non-tumor lung tissue. The receptor set was obtained from a man in his 70s with non-small cell lung cancer. Both conserved end residues are part of each CDR3. The D gene is left open where the match is weak. Size tells how often a clone was seen (once, few, many) or the class of an expanded clone, and some rows leave it out.

size | D | length | J | V | CDR3 | DNA
- | - | 15 | TRBJ2-5 | TRBV12-3/TRBV12-4 | CASRINGGARETQYF | TGTGCCAGCAGGATTAACGGTGGGGCCCGAGAGACCCAGTACTTC
few | - | 16 | TRBJ2-5 | TRBV11-2 | CASSLGARSAGETQYF | TGTGCCAGCAGCTTAGGGGCCCGGTCCGCGGGGGAGACCCAGTACTTC
once | - | 13 | TRBJ2-1 | TRBV12-3/TRBV12-4 | CASSRELYNKQFF | TGCGCCAGCAGTAGGGAACTCTACAATAAGCAGTTCTTC
- | - | 11 | TRBJ1-3 | TRBV12-3/TRBV12-4 | CASRWWNTIFF | TGTGCCAGCAGATGGTGGAACACCATATTTTTT
- | - | 17 | TRBJ2-4 | TRBV5-6 | CASSATGIVVVGNIQYF | TGTGCCAGTAGCGCTACCGGGATAGTGGTCGTTGGAAACATTCAGTACTTC
- | - | 14 | TRBJ2-7 | TRBV6-1 | CASSPTWMAYEQYF | TGTGCCAGCAGCCCGACATGGATGGCCTACGAGCAGTATTTC
- | TRBD1 | 14 | TRBJ1-1 | TRBV6-5 | CASSLRQGVGEAFF | TGTGCCAGCAGTCTTCGACAGGGGGTCGGTGAAGCTTTCTTT
- | - | 13 | TRBJ1-2 | TRBV20-1 | CSARAGRIYGYTF | TGCAGTGCTAGGGCCGGACGCATCTATGGCTACACCTTC
- | - | 14 | TRBJ1-1 | TRBV5-4 | CASAAQGRGTEAFF | TGTGCCAGCGCGGCACAGGGTAGGGGCACTGAAGCTTTCTTT
- | TRBD1 | 19 | TRBJ1-4 | TRBV7-9 | CASSTAHGTGVTAHEKLFF | TGTGCCAGCAGCACCGCCCATGGGACAGGTGTCACTGCTCATGAAAAACTGTTTTTT
- | - | 16 | TRBJ2-2 | TRBV11-2 | CASSIVGTGLAGELYF | TGTGCCAGCAGCATAGTGGGCACAGGGCTTGCCGGGGAGCTGTATTTT
once | - | 14 | TRBJ2-4 | TRBV11-2 | CDSSPLVQVDIQYF | TGTGACAGCAGCCCCCTGGTTCAAGTTGACATTCAGTACTTC
- | - | 16 | TRBJ1-3 | TRBV19 | CASSLMDSYSGNTIYF | TGTGCCAGTAGTCTAATGGACAGCTACTCTGGAAACACCATATATTTT
- | TRBD2 | 17 | TRBJ2-3 | TRBV4-3 | CASSQDGPSGRTETQYF | TGCGCCAGTAGCCAAGATGGACCTAGCGGGAGAACAGAAACGCAGTATTTT
- | - | 14 | TRBJ2-7 | TRBV20-1 | CSVSGHGISYEQYF | TGCAGTGTTTCGGGACATGGGATCTCCTACGAGCAGTACTTC
- | - | 17 | TRBJ1-2 | TRBV6-5 | CASSYCGWQVLNYGYAF | TGTGCAAGCAGTTACTGCGGTTGGCAGGTTCTTAACTATGGCTACGCCTTC
- | - | 17 | TRBJ2-7 | TRBV5-1 | CASSLFPAIAMAYEQYF | TGCGCCAGCAGCTTATTCCCGGCGATAGCCATGGCCTACGAGCAGTACTTC
- | TRBD1 | 16 | TRBJ2-1 | TRBV20-1 | CSAGPLTGATGNEQSF | TGCAGTGCTGGTCCCCTGACAGGGGCCACTGGGAATGAGCAGTCCTTC
- | TRBD1 | 15 | TRBJ2-7 | TRBV11-2 | CASSLHQGAPYGQYF | TGTGCCAGCAGCTTACATCAGGGGGCCCCCTACGGACAGTATTTC
- | - | 14 | TRBJ1-1 | TRBV7-9 | CASSLAGADTEAFF | TGTGCCAGCAGCCTAGCGGGGGCTGACACTGAAGCTTTCTTT